These 21 T cell receptor beta chains were sequenced from one sample in a study of shared clonotypes between healthy human individuals. This table comes from immunoSEQ multiplex PCR, and its TCRdb copy is limited to in-frame clones, with some not included. The sample lists about 730,000 clones, approximately 72% occurring once. The specimen sequenced was memory CD4+ T cells sorted from blood. This sample's subset: CD45RA-negative fraction. The receptors derive from a young woman in good health.

A few counts support this clone. The rearrangement joins TRBV10-1 to TRBJ2-2; D unresolved. The germline V gene has CDR1 WNHNN and CDR2 SYGVQD (reference sequence). This CDR3 is 14 amino acids long. V gave up 6 bases and J gave up 0 bases, with 8 bases separating them. The CDR3 nucleotides are TGCGCCAGCAGAACTCGATCGAACACCGGGGAGCTGTTTTTT. Its protein is CASRTRSNTGELFF.

The chain employs TRBV28 and TRBJ2-6, with no clear D. This CDR3 has 16 amino acids. Trimming removed 4 bases from V and 4 bases from J, with 14 bases in between. Germline CDR1 MDHEN, CDR2 SYDVKM. CDR3 loop: CASSSGLTSGANVLTF. The CDR3 DNA sequence: TGTGCCAGCAGTTCTGGGCTCACGTCCGGGGCCAACGTCCTGACTTTC. Looking up the rest from reference TRBV28 and TRBJ2-6 gives the full variable domain: DVKVTQSSRYLVKRTGEKVFLECVQDMDHENMFWYRQDPGLGLRLIYFSYDVKMKEKGDIPEGYSVSREKKERFSLILESASTNQTSMYLCASSSGLTSGANVLTFGAGSRLTVL.

This chain uses TRBV5-1 with TRBJ2-7, with D unclear. The CDR3 runs 14 residues. Germline CDR1 reads SGHRS; CDR2 reads YFSETQ. V dropped 4 bases and J dropped 4 bases, with 15 bases sitting between them. CDR3 coding DNA: TGCGCCAGCAGCGCCTCGACGCTGGCATACGAGCAGTACTTC. It encodes CASSASTLAYEQYF.

This clone was counted at least ten times. CDR3 loop: CSVERAGGYGYTF. CDR3 coding DNA: TGCAGCGTCGAACGGGCAGGGGGCTATGGCTACACCTTC. This chain joins TRBV29-1 and TRBJ1-2, with 7 bases matching TRBD1. The trim removed 6 bases at V and 4 bases at J, leaving 8 bases unmatched. Germline V gene data show CDR1 as SQVTM and CDR2 as ANQGSEA. The CDR3 contains 13 residues.

The genes are TRBV5-1 and TRBJ1-5; 10 bases align to TRBD1. J gave up 5 bases and V 4 bases, and 3 bases lay outside the gene matches. Looked up from germline, CDR1 is SGHRS and CDR2 is YFSETQ. The CDR3 covers 14 residues. CDR3 loop: CASSAGTGDQPQHF. CDR3 sequence (DNA): TGCGCCAGCAGCGCCGGGACAGGGGATCAGCCCCAGCATTTT.

The chain couples TRBV5-1 to TRBJ2-1; 11 bases are a match to TRBD2. CDR1 is SGHRS, CDR2 YFSETQ, per germline. The CDR3 covers 16 residues. The V gene end was trimmed by 0 bases and the J gene end by 7 bases; junction bases not matched to a gene: 6. The CDR3 spells CASSLVLAGGLNEQFF. As DNA, the CDR3 is TGCGCCAGCAGCTTGGTGTTAGCGGGAGGGTTGAATGAGCAGTTCTTC.

The chain couples TRBV5-1 to TRBJ1-4; D gene uncertain. Between the trimmed V and J ends, which lost 0 bases and 3 bases, there was a span of 9 bases. The CDR3 length is 15 residues. Germline lookup yields CDR1 SGHRS and CDR2 YFSETQ. The DNA of the CDR3 is TGCGCCAGCAGCTTGGGCCGGGCGGCTAATGAAAAACTGTTTTTT. Protein: CASSLGRAANEKLFF.

The CDR3 protein is CASSYSGTPSYEQYF. The CDR3 coding sequence is TGTGCCAGCAGTTACTCCGGGACACCGTCTTACGAGCAGTACTTC. The rearrangement links TRBV27 to TRBJ2-7; D is possibly TRBD1 (6 bases). The V end lost 4 bases, the J end lost 4 bases, and 17 bases lay between the germline ends. Germline CDR1 is MNHEY and CDR2 is SMNVEV (reference sequence). The length of the CDR3 is 15 residues.

The chain uses TRBV11-2 and TRBJ2-3; D remains ambiguous. The germline gives CDR1 SGHAT, CDR2 FQNNGV. V lost 8 bases to trimming and J lost 0 bases, with 9 bases between them. The CDR3 extends over 13 amino acids. Here the CDR3 DNA reads TGTGCCAGCGCCGTGGGAAGCACAGATACGCAGTATTTT. This codes for CASAVGSTDTQYF.

The chain employs TRBV28 and TRBJ1-5, with TRBD1 as a possible D gene (5 bases). Germline V lookup: CDR1 MDHEN, CDR2 SYDVKM. The CDR3 covers 16 residues. Trimming removed 3 bases from V and 2 bases from J, with 14 bases in between. This CDR3 reads CASSLGGRQGNQPQHF. The CDR3 nucleotides are TGTGCCAGCAGTTTGGGGGGTAGGCAGGGCAATCAGCCCCAGCATTTT.

This clone was seen only once. V gene TRBV5-1 combines with J gene TRBJ2-5; a possible D gene is TRBD2 (6 bases). Looked up from germline, CDR1 is SGHRS and CDR2 is YFSETQ. The CDR3 contains 17 residues. Trimming left V 1 base short and J 1 base short, with 17 bases between. CDR3 sequence: CASSLFVGAGLQETQYF. CDR3 DNA: TGCGCCAGCAGCTTGTTCGTCGGGGCGGGACTCCAAGAGACCCAGTACTTC. The variable domain in full, completed from reference TRBV5-1 and TRBJ2-5, reads KAGVTQTPRYLIKTRGQQVTLSCSPISGHRSVSWYQQTPGQGLQFLFEYFSETQRNKGNFPGRFSGRQFSNSRSEMNVSTLELGDSALYLCASSLFVGAGLQETQYFGPGTRLLVL.

The chain joins TRBV2 to TRBJ2-5; D gene ambiguous. The CDR3 covers 14 residues. V was shortened by 3 bases and J by 4 bases, with 12 bases between the two germline ends. Germline V gene lookup returns CDR1 SNHLY and CDR2 FYNNEI. For the CDR3, the DNA is TGTGCCAGCAGTGATAATGTAGGGTCAGAGACCCAGTACTTC. This sequence encodes CASSDNVGSETQYF.

This clone was picked up many times. V usage is TRBV19 and J usage is TRBJ1-5, with 8 bases identical to TRBD1. The CDR3 extends over 15 amino acids. Germline-derived CDR1 and CDR2 are LNHDA and SQIVND (reference sequence). V gave up 5 bases and J gave up 3 bases; unmatched junction bases: 6. The DNA for the CDR3 is TGTGCCAGTAGTCTGCGGACAGGGCTCAATCAGCCCCAGCATTTT. This gives the protein CASSLRTGLNQPQHF.

The rearrangement joins TRBV18 to TRBJ1-1, with D unresolved. The germline gives CDR1 KGHSH, CDR2 LQKENI. The V and J ends lost 3 bases and 2 bases respectively, with 13 bases between them. CDR3 length: 15 residues. The CDR3 is CASSPSTEVNTEAFF. The CDR3 DNA reads TGTGCCAGCTCACCCAGTACAGAGGTTAACACTGAAGCTTTCTTT.

V is TRBV9 and J is TRBJ1-3; tentatively, D is TRBD1 (6 bases). Germline V gene data show CDR1 as SGDLS and CDR2 as YYNGEE. Trimming shortened V by 0 bases and J by 2 bases, and 15 bases separated the two germline ends. CDR3 length: 17 residues. The CDR3 loop is CASSVGQARGTGNTIYF. The CDR3 nucleotides are TGTGCCAGCAGCGTAGGGCAGGCCAGGGGAACTGGAAACACCATATATTTT.

This chain uses TRBV4-1 with TRBJ2-6, with a possible D match to TRBD2 (6 bases). This CDR3 is built from 15 residues. In germline, CDR1 is MGHRA, CDR2 YSYEKL. V lost 8 bases, J lost 3 bases, and 14 bases lay in between. CDR3 in DNA: TGCGCCAGCCAAGCACGGGGGAATGGGGCCAACGTCCTGACTTTC. This translates into CASQARGNGANVLTF.

V usage is TRBV28 and J usage is TRBJ1-5; TRBD1 is a possible D gene (6 bases). V dropped 5 bases and J dropped 0 bases, with 14 bases sitting between them. CDR3 length: 16 amino acids. CDR1 is MDHEN, CDR2 SYDVKM, per germline. This CDR3 reads CASSGGTPYSNQPQHF. CDR3 nucleotide sequence: TGTGCCAGCAGTGGCGGGACACCCTATAGCAATCAGCCCCAGCATTTT. Supplemented by reference TRBV28 and TRBJ1-5, the full variable domain reads DVKVTQSSRYLVKRTGEKVFLECVQDMDHENMFWYRQDPGLGLRLIYFSYDVKMKEKGDIPEGYSVSREKKERFSLILESASTNQTSMYLCASSGGTPYSNQPQHFGDGTRLSIL.

The chain is built from TRBV28 and TRBJ2-1; D gene unclear. V was cut by 5 bases and J by 4 bases, with 24 bases left in between. The CDR3 loop spans 18 amino acids. Looked up from germline, CDR1 is MDHEN and CDR2 is SYDVKM. As DNA, the CDR3 is TGTGCCAGCAGTACCCGGGCCCTCACAAGTCCTTGGTACAATGAGCAGTTCTTC. Protein: CASSTRALTSPWYNEQFF.

The chain recombines TRBV28 with TRBJ2-5, with 7 bases fitting TRBD1. Germline loops: CDR1 MDHEN, CDR2 SYDVKM. CDR3 length: 15 residues. V was pared by 5 bases and J by 5 bases, with 11 bases of the junction left unmatched. The chain's CDR3 is CASSGNTGVGETQYF. CDR3 nucleotides: TGTGCCAGCAGTGGGAATACAGGGGTTGGGGAGACCCAGTACTTC.

The chain has TRBV2 and TRBJ2-1; D might be TRBD1 (6 bases). There are 16 residues in the CDR3. Trimming stripped 6 bases from V and 0 bases from J, with 15 bases between. Germline lookup yields CDR1 SNHLY and CDR2 FYNNEI. In nucleotides, the CDR3 is TGTGCCAGCAGACTCCGACAGGCCGTCTCCTACAATGAGCAGTTCTTC. Its protein is CASRLRQAVSYNEQFF.

The gene calls are TRBV15 and TRBJ1-1; D unclear. The CDR3 covers 13 residues. Between the trimmed V and J ends, which lost 2 bases and 5 bases, there was a span of 9 bases. The germline CDR1 and CDR2 sequences are LNHNV and YYDKDF (reference sequence). The CDR3 DNA reads TGTGCCACCAGCAGAATTAGGCGGACTGAAGCTTTCTTT. The encoded protein is CATSRIRRTEAFF.